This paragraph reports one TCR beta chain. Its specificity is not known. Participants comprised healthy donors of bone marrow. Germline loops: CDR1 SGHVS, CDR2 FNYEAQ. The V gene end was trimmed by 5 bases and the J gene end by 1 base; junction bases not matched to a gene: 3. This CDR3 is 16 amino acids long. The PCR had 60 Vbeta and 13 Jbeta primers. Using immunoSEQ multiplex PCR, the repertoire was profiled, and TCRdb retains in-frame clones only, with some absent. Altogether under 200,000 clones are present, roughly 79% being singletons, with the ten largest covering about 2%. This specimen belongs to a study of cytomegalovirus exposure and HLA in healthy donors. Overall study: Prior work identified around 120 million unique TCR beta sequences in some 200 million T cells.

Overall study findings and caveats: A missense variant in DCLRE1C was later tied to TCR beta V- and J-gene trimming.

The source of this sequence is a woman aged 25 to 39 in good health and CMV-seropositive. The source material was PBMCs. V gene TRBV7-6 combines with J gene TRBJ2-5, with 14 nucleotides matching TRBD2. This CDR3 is CASSPGLAGAQETQYF. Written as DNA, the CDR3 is TGTGCCAGCAGCCCGGGACTAGCGGGGGCCCAAGAGACCCAGTACTTC.